This is a list of T cell receptor beta chains from one sample in a study of T cells in localized non-small cell lung cancer. Sequenced by immunoSEQ multiplex PCR; TCRdb stores in-frame clones only, minus some. Found here are about 41,000 clones, roughly 84% of them singletons; the top ten hold roughly 8.5%. This specimen was PBMCs, taken before any cancer treatment. Receptors were obtained from a man between 40 and 70 years old with stage II lung adenocarcinoma. Each CDR3 is given with its conserved first and last residue. A D gene is named only where the DNA matches it firmly. A clone size is listed for some rows: how often the clone was seen (once, few, many), or a class if it is expanded.

v_gene,d_gene,j_gene,abundance,CDR3nt,CDR3aa
TRBV9,NA,TRBJ2-1,NA,TGTGCCAGCAGCGTATACGGCGGTGAGCAGTTCTTC,CASSVYGGEQFF
TRBV7-3,NA,TRBJ1-2,once,TGTGCCAGCAGCCCGGCAGGGGCAGCCGGTGGCTACACCTTC,CASSPAGAAGGYTF
TRBV28,NA,TRBJ2-1,NA,TGTGCCAGCAGTTCGGACAGAAATGAGCAGTTCTTC,CASSSDRNEQFF
TRBV7-2,NA,TRBJ2-1,NA,TGTGCCAGCAGCCTGGGACGTATTCCCAATGAGCAGTTCTTC,CASSLGRIPNEQFF
TRBV6-5,NA,TRBJ1-3,NA,TGTGCCAGCAGGGTCGGGGGGAGCGGCACCATATATTTT,CASRVGGSGTIYF
TRBV19,NA,TRBJ2-1,NA,TGTGCCAGTAGTATAGATGGTGGACCCTACAATGAGCAGTTCTTC,CASSIDGGPYNEQFF
TRBV4-1,NA,TRBJ2-1,few,TGCGCCAGCAGCCAAGAAGGGAGCCCGGGGGACAATGAGCAGTTCTTC,CASSQEGSPGDNEQFF
TRBV6-5,TRBD1,TRBJ1-2,NA,TGTGCCAGCAGTTACTCGCAGGGGGAACTCCGGGCGGACTACACCTTC,CASSYSQGELRADYTF
TRBV7-8,NA,TRBJ2-7,NA,TGTGCCAGCAGCTTCCTCCCGGAGGGACACTCCTACGAGCAGTACTTC,CASSFLPEGHSYEQYF
TRBV6-1,TRBD1,TRBJ1-5,NA,TGTGCCAGCAGAACTGGACAGGGACATCAGCCCCAGCATTTT,CASRTGQGHQPQHF
TRBV25-1,NA,TRBJ2-1,NA,TGTGCCAGCAGTGCCTACTCAGGTGGGGTTAACAATGAGCAGTTCTTC,CASSAYSGGVNNEQFF
TRBV12-5,NA,TRBJ2-2,NA,TGTGCTAGTGGTTTGAAGGCGGACGGGGAGCTGTTTTTT,CASGLKADGELFF
TRBV9,NA,TRBJ1-1,NA,TGTGCCAGCAGCGTAGGGTCCATCCCTATACCTAGGTTGAACACTGAAGCTTTCTTT,CASSVGSIPIPRLNTEAFF
TRBV5-4,TRBD1,TRBJ2-3,NA,TGTGCCAGCAGCCGACAGGGAGTTGTTTCAGATACGCAGTATTTT,CASSRQGVVSDTQYF
TRBV7-3,TRBD1,TRBJ2-3,NA,TGTGCCAGCAGCCCAACTGGACAGGGGGGAGATACGCAGTATTTT,CASSPTGQGGDTQYF
TRBV7-9,NA,TRBJ2-5,NA,TGTGCCAGCAGCTTTTTGGGCGTCCGGGGGCGGGAGACCCAGTACTTC,CASSFLGVRGRETQYF
TRBV7-8,TRBD1,TRBJ1-5,few,TGTGCCAGCAGCCTAACCCCTTGGACAGGGGGACAGCCCCAGCATTTT,CASSLTPWTGGQPQHF
TRBV6-6,NA,TRBJ2-6,NA,TGTGCCAGCAGTTACTCGGAAACAAGGGCCAACGTCCTGACTTTC,CASSYSETRANVLTF
TRBV19,TRBD2,TRBJ2-7,NA,TGTGCCAGTAGTAACCTAGCGGGCCCCAGCTCCTACGAGCAGTACTTC,CASSNLAGPSSYEQYF
TRBV12-5,TRBD2,TRBJ2-1,NA,TGTGCTAGTGGTTTGCGCCCGGGACTAGCCCTCCTGGGCTTGGGACGCAAGGAGCAGTTCTTC,CASGLRPGLALLGLGRKEQFF
TRBV5-1,TRBD2,TRBJ2-1,NA,TGCGCCAGCAGCAAGACTAGCGGGGGTGGAAATGAGCAGTTCTTC,CASSKTSGGGNEQFF
TRBV5-6,TRBD1,TRBJ2-7,once,TGTGCCAGCAGCTGGGACAGGGGCGCATACGAGCAGTACTTC,CASSWDRGAYEQYF
TRBV9,NA,TRBJ2-7,NA,TGTGCCAGCAGCGTAGGCGCCTTGGGACAAAACGAGCAGTACTTC,CASSVGALGQNEQYF
TRBV7-6,NA,TRBJ2-7,NA,TGTGCCAGCAGTGATTTTAAGGGCGAGCAGTACTTC,CASSDFKGEQYF
TRBV10-1,TRBD2,TRBJ2-1,NA,TGCGCCAGCAGTGAGTTAGCGGGAGGGCCTAATGAGCAGTTCTTC,CASSELAGGPNEQFF
TRBV10-3,TRBD2,TRBJ2-1,NA,TGTGCCATCAGTGAGTCGAGCGGGAGAGCCGACAATGAGCAGTTCTTC,CAISESSGRADNEQFF
TRBV7-8,NA,TRBJ1-6,NA,TGTGCCAGCAGCTTAGCGCTGTCGTTAAGCTCCTATAATTCACCCCTCCACTTT,CASSLALSLSSYNSPLHF
TRBV7-8,NA,TRBJ2-3,NA,TGTGCCAGCAGCTTAAGTAGGGTGTGGGGCACAGATACGCAGTATTTT,CASSLSRVWGTDTQYF
TRBV9,TRBD2,TRBJ2-3,NA,TGTGCCAGCAGCGTACACTCTAGCGGGAAGACCGATACGCAGTATTTT,CASSVHSSGKTDTQYF
TRBV15,TRBD1,TRBJ1-4,few,TGTGCCACCAGCACATCCGTAGGACAGGGGGATGAAAAACTGTTTTTT,CATSTSVGQGDEKLFF
TRBV5-1,NA,TRBJ2-7,NA,TGCGCCAGCAGCCAGGGGACCCACGAGCAGTACTTC,CASSQGTHEQYF
TRBV9,NA,TRBJ1-3,NA,TGTGCCAGCAGCGTAGATCCGGGCACACACTCTGGAAACACCATATATTTT,CASSVDPGTHSGNTIYF
TRBV7-2,NA,TRBJ2-1,NA,TGTGCCAGCAGCCTGGGGGCCACTTACAATGAGCAGTTCTTC,CASSLGATYNEQFF
TRBV7-9,TRBD1,TRBJ2-6,NA,TGTGCCAGCAGCACTTACAGGGGGCGTGGGGCCAACGTCCTGACTTTC,CASSTYRGRGANVLTF
TRBV19,TRBD1,TRBJ1-5,few,TGTGCCAGTACAGGGGGCGGTCAGCCCCAGCATTTT,CASTGGGQPQHF
TRBV30,NA,TRBJ1-3,medium-sized,TGTGCCGGGGGTCGGGCTTTGCACACCATATATTTT,CAGGRALHTIYF
TRBV11-2,NA,TRBJ2-5,NA,TGTGCCAGCAGCCCCGGGACGGGGAAGGGAACCCAGTACTTC,CASSPGTGKGTQYF
TRBV6-5,TRBD1,TRBJ1-2,NA,TGTGCCAGCAGCGACAGGGTATATGGCTACACCTTC,CASSDRVYGYTF
TRBV5-6,NA,TRBJ1-1,NA,TGTGCCAGCAGCTTGGGTCGGACGAACTTAGAAGCTTTCTTT,CASSLGRTNLEAFF
TRBV4-3,TRBD1,TRBJ1-4,NA,TGCGCCAGCAGCCAATGGACAGGGCGAGTCTCAAGGGCTAATGAAAAACTGTTTTTT,CASSQWTGRVSRANEKLFF
TRBV7-2,NA,TRBJ1-5,NA,TGTGCCAGCAGCTTAGTACCAGGCCTGCAGCCCCAGCATTTT,CASSLVPGLQPQHF
TRBV27,NA,TRBJ1-5,NA,TGTGCCTGGGGGCCAGGCGGTTGTGTGGGCAATCAGCCCCAGCATTTT,CAWGPGGCVGNQPQHF
TRBV28,NA,TRBJ1-2,NA,TGTGCCAGTCATACAGGGCTGAGCAGCTATGGCTACACCTTC,CASHTGLSSYGYTF
TRBV6-6,NA,TRBJ1-3,NA,TGTGCCAGCAGAAACTCTGGAAACACCATATATTTT,CASRNSGNTIYF
TRBV27,TRBD1,TRBJ1-4,NA,TGTGCCAGCCGGACAGGGGGCGAAAAACTGTTTTTT,CASRTGGEKLFF
TRBV6-6,NA,TRBJ1-1,NA,TGTGCCAGCAGAAACGGGAGAGGCGGTCCTGAAGCTTTCTTT,CASRNGRGGPEAFF
TRBV11-2,NA,TRBJ2-1,NA,TGTGCCAGCAGCCAGGGACAAACCTCCTACAATGAGCAGTTCTTC,CASSQGQTSYNEQFF